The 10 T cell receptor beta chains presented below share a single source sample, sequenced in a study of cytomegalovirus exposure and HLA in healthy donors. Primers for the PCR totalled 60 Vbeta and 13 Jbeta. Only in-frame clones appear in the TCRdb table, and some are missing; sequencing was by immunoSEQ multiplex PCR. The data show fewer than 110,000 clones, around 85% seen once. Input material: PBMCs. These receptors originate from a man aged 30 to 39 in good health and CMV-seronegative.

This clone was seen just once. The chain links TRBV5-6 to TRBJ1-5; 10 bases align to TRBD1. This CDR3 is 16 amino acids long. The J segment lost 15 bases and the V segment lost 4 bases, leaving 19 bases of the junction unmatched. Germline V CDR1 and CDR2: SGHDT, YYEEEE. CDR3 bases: TGTGCCAGCAGCCTGGGGGGGACAGGGGACAAAAGCTCTAGGCATTTT. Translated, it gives CASSLGGTGDKSSRHF.

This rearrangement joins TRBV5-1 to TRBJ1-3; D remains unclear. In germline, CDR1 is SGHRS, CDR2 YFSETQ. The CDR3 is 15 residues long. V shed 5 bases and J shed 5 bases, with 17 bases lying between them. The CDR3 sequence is CASSYGEHLRNTIYF. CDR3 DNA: TGCGCCAGCAGTTACGGGGAGCACCTCCGAAACACCATATATTTT.

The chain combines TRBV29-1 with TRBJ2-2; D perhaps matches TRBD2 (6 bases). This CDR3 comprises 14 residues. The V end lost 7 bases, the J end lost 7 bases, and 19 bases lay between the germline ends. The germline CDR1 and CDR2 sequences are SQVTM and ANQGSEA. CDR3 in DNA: TGCAGCGCCGTAGGAGGGATCAACGTCGGGGAGCTGTTTTTT. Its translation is CSAVGGINVGELFF.

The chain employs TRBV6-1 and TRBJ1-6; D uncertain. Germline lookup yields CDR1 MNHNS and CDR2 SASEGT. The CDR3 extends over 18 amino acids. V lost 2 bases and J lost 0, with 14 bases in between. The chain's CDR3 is CASSERLRESSYNSPLHF. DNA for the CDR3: TGTGCCAGCAGTGAACGTCTAAGGGAGAGCTCCTATAATTCACCCCTCCACTTT.

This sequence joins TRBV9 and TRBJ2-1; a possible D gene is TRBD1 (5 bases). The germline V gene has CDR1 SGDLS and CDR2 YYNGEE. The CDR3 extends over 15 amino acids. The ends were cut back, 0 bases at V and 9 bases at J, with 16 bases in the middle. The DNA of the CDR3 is TGTGCCAGCAGCGTAGCTACGCAGGGCTTGGGTGAGCAGTTCTTC. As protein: CASSVATQGLGEQFF.

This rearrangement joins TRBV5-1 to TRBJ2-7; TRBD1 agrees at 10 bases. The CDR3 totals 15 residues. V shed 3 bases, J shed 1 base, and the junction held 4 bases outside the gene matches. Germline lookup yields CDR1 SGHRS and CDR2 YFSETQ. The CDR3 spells CASSSQGQGSYEQYF. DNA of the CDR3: TGCGCCAGCAGCTCTCAGGGACAGGGGTCCTACGAGCAGTACTTC.

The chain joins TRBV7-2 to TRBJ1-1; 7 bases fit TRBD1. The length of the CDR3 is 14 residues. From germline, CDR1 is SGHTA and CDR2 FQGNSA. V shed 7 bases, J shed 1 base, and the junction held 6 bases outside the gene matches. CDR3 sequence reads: CASTQGVWNTEAFF. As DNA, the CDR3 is TGTGCCAGCACCCAGGGGGTTTGGAACACTGAAGCTTTCTTT.

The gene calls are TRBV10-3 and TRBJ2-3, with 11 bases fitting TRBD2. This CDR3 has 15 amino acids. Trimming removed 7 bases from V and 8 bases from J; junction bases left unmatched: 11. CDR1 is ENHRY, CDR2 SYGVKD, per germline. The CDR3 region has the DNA TGTGCCATCAACAATGTAGCGGGGGGGCTTGCTACGCAGTATTTT. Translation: CAINNVAGGLATQYF.

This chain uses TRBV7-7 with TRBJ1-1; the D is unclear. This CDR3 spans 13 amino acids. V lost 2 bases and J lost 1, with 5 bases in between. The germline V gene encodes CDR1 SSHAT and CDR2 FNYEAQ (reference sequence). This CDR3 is CASSLRGNTEAFF. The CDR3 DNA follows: TGTGCCAGCAGCTTACGGGGGAACACTGAAGCTTTCTTT.

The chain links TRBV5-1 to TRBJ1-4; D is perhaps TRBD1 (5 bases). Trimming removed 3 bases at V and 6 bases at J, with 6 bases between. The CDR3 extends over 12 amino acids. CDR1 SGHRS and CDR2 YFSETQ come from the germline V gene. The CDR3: CASSSTDEKLFF. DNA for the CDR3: TGCGCCAGCAGCTCGACAGATGAAAAACTGTTTTTT.